This T cell receptor beta chain was obtained from a study of cytomegalovirus exposure and HLA in healthy donors. Whole-study findings and limits: Excluded were some V segments that proved indistinguishable, including TRBV6-2 and TRBV6-3. Later analysis demonstrated an association between a missense DCLRE1C variant and TCR beta V- and J-gene trimming. In an earlier analysis, about 87% or about 30%: the productive usage of most TCR beta V segments.

PCR amplification relied on 60 Vbeta primers (plus 13 Jbeta primers). The method was immunoSEQ multiplex PCR; TCRdb's version includes in-frame clones alone and lacks a portion of them. The sample lists about 160,000 clones; 75% to 80% were seen once. Concerning this clone itself: Its antigen is unidentified.

The CDR3 has 11 amino acids. The germline V gene encodes CDR1 SEHNR and CDR2 FQNEAQ (reference sequence). V dropped 5 bases and J dropped 6 bases, with 5 bases sitting between them. The chain carries TRBV7-9 and TRBJ1-3; no firm D call. The sequence came from a woman in her forties or fifties in good health and CMV-seropositive. Sample: PBMCs. CDR3: CASSPKNTIYF. The CDR3 DNA follows: TGTGCCAGCAGCCCCAAAAACACCATATATTTT.